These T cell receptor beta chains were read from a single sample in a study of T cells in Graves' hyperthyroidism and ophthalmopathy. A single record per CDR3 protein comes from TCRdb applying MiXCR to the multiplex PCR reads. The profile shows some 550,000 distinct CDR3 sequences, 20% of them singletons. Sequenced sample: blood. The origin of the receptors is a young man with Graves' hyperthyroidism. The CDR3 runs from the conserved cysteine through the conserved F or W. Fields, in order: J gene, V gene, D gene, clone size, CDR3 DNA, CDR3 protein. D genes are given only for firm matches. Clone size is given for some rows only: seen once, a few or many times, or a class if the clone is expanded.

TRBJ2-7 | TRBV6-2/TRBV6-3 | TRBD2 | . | TGTGCCAGCAGTTACTCGAGTAGCGGGAGGGCCGTAAGCGACGAGCAGTACTTC | CASSYSSSGRAVSDEQYF
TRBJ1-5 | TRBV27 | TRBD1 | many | TGTGCCAGCAGTTTAAGGGGGGACAGAGAAGGGCAGCCCCAGCATTTT | CASSLRGDREGQPQHF
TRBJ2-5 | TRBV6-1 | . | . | TGTGCCAGCAGTGAAGCCCCTTCAGGGGTCCAAGAGACCCAGTACTTC | CASSEAPSGVQETQYF
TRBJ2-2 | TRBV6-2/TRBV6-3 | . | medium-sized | TGTGCCAGCAGTTACGGGGAGGAATCCGGGGAGCTGTTTTTT | CASSYGEESGELFF
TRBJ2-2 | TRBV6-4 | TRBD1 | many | TGTGCCAGCAGACCCCCGGGACAGGTTATAGGGTCCGGGGAGCTGTTTTTT | CASRPPGQVIGSGELFF
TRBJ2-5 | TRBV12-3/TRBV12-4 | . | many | TGTGCCAGCAGTCCGAGGACTCCTAAAGAGACCCAGTACTTC | CASSPRTPKETQYF
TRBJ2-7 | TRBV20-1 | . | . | TGCAGTGCTAGAGGGCACAGGGCCTCTGTCTACGAGCAGTACTTC | CSARGHRASVYEQYF
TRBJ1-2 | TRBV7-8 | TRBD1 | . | TGTGCCAGCAGCGCGGGACAGGGGAGGGACTATGGCTACACCTTC | CASSAGQGRDYGYTF
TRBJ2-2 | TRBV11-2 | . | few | TGTGCCAGCACCTCCCCCCCCGGGGGCGTAAAGATCGGGGAGCTGTTTTTT | CASTSPPGGVKIGELFF
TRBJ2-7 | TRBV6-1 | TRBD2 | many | TGTGCCAGCAGCTCGACTAGCGGGGGGGCTGGAGAGCAGTACTTC | CASSSTSGGAGEQYF
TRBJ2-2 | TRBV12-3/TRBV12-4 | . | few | TGTGCCAGCACCACGGACGGGGAGCTGTTTTTT | CASTTDGELFF
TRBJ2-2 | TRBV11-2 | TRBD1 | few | TGTGCCAGCAGCTTACAGGGGGTCATTTCGGCAGGGGAGCTGTTTTTT | CASSLQGVISAGELFF
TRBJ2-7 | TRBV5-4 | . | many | TGTGCCAGCAGCTTGGCCTCAGGGTCGCGGGAGCAGTACTTC | CASSLASGSREQYF
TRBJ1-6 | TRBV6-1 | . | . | TGTGCCAGCAGGGACGGACGGAGCTCCTATAATTCACCCCTCCACTTT | CASRDGRSSYNSPLHF
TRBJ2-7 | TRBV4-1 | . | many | TGTGCCAGTAGCCAAACAGGGTCCTACGAGCAGTACTTC | CASSQTGSYEQYF
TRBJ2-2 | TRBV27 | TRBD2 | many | TGTGCCAGCAGCCTATACTCGCGGGGGAGCGGGGAGCTGTTTTTT | CASSLYSRGSGELFF
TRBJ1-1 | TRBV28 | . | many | TGTGCCAGCCTGGATTCGGCCACCCATCGGGCTTTCTTT | CASLDSATHRAFF
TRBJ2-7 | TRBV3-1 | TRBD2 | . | TGTGCCAGCAGCCGGATAGCGGGGGCCCACGAGCAGTACTTC | CASSRIAGAHEQYF
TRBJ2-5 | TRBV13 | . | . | TGTGCCAGCAGCTTCGGAGACGGCACTATCCAAGAGACCCAGTACTTC | CASSFGDGTIQETQYF
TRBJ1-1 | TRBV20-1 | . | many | TGCAGTGCTAGGTATCCCGGGGCCCAGGGATTGACCTTT | CSARYPGAQGLTF
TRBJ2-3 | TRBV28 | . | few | TGTGCCAGCAGCCGTGCAGGGCCCTGGGGCACAGATACGCAGTATTTT | CASSRAGPWGTDTQYF
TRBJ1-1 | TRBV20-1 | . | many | TGCAGTGCTAGACAGGGAGAGACTGAAGCTTTCTTT | CSARQGETEAFF
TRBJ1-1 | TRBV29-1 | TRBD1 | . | TGCAGCGTTGGACAGGGGAGTATGGCTTTCTTT | CSVGQGSMAFF
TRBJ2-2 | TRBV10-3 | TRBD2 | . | TGTGCCATCAGTTCTAGCGGGGGGGCCAACACCGGGGAGCTGTTTTTT | CAISSSGGANTGELFF
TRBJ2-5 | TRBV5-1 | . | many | TGCGCCAGCAGCACGGGGGAGACCCAGTACTTC | CASSTGETQYF
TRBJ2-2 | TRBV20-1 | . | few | TGCAGTGCTAGAGATCCAACGGGGGGCGACACCGGGGAGCTGTTTTTT | CSARDPTGGDTGELFF
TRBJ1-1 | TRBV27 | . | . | TGTGCCAGTCGAAATGGGGTCCTCTGGGGCACTGAAGCTTTCTTT | CASRNGVLWGTEAFF
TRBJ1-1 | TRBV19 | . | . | TGTGCCAGTAGTATCCCCGGGATACCTGAAGCTTTCTTT | CASSIPGIPEAFF
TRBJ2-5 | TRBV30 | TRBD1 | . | TGTGCCTGCCAGACAGGGGGGGAACCATGGGAGACCCAGTACTTC | CACQTGGEPWETQYF
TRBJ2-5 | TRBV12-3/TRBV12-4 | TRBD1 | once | TGTGCCAGCAGGGACAGGGGGCAGTGGGGGACCCAGTACTTC | CASRDRGQWGTQYF
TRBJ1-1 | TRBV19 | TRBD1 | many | TGTGCCAGTAGTAGGGAGGAGGGGGCGTCTGAAGCTTTCTTT | CASSREEGASEAFF
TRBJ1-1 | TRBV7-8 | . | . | TGTGCCAGCAGCTTAAAATTCGGGGTGGGCACTGAAGCTTTCTTT | CASSLKFGVGTEAFF
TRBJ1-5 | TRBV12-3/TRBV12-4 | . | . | TGTGCCAGCGACACCGCCAGGGGTAGCAATCAGCCCCAGCATTTT | CASDTARGSNQPQHF
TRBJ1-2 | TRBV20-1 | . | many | TGCAGTGCTAGAGTCGTTTCCCAACAGGGAGGAGCCTATGGCTACACCTTC | CSARVVSQQGGAYGYTF
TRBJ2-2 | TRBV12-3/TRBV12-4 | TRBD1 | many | TGTGCCAGCACCGAAAGACAGGGCGGAACCGGGGAGCTGTTTTTT | CASTERQGGTGELFF
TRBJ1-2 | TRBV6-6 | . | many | TGTGCCAGCAGTTACTCGACCCGGGACTATGGCTACACCTTC | CASSYSTRDYGYTF
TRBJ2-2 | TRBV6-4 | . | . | TGTGCCAGCAGTGAAGCTGCGGAGAACGGGGAGCTGTTTTTT | CASSEAAENGELFF
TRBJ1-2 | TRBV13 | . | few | TGTGCCAGCAGCGCCCCGGGACAACTCTATGGCTACACCTTC | CASSAPGQLYGYTF
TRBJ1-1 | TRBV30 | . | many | TGTGCCTGGAGTAGGCCCCAGCTGAACACTGAAGCTTTCTTT | CAWSRPQLNTEAFF
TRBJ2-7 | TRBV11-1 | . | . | TGTGCCAGCAGCTTAGAGGTTAACTACGAGCAGTACTTC | CASSLEVNYEQYF
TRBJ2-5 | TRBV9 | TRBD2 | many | TGTGCCAGCAGCGTAGGGGGTAGCGGGGAAGAGACCCAGTACTTC | CASSVGGSGEETQYF
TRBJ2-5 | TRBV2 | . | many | TGTGCCAGCAGGGACTCCTGGGAGACCCAGTACTTC | CASRDSWETQYF
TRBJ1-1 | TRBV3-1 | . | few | TGTGCCAGCAGCCACCGGGACACTTTCGACACTGAAGCTTTCTTT | CASSHRDTFDTEAFF
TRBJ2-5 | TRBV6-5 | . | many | TGTGCCAGCAGTTACACTAGGGGGTCTGGGGAGACCCAGTACTTC | CASSYTRGSGETQYF
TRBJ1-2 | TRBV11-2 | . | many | TGTGCCAGCAGCCCAGGGACCTTAGCTACCCACTATGGCTACACCTTC | CASSPGTLATHYGYTF
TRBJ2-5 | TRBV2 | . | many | TGTGCCAGCAGTGAACTTCTACTCCAAGGGACCCAGTACTTC | CASSELLLQGTQYF
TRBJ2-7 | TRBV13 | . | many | TGTGCCAGCAGCTTAGTTTCCAACGAGCAGTACTTC | CASSLVSNEQYF